This T cell receptor beta chain was captured by sequencing in a study of blood T cell repertoires in COVID-19. As for the study in general: Some COVID-19 samples were acute and others convalescent; all came from the United States, Italy and Spain.

Assay: immunoSEQ multiplex PCR; the TCRdb copy retains only in-frame clones and omits some. The sample lists under 250,000 clones, around 90% occurring once. One Seattle source followed patients from active infection through their disease course. Germline V lookup: CDR1 SGHRS, CDR2 YFSETQ. Trimming took off 0 bases at V and 0 bases at J, with 13 bases between the two ends. The length of the CDR3 is 16 residues. The sequenced sample consisted of peripheral blood. The TCR sequence derives from a man in his 60s with COVID-19, enrolled during active disease. V usage is TRBV5-1 and J usage is TRBJ2-7; D gene uncertain. CDR3 nucleotide sequence: TGCGCCAGCAGCTTGGGACACCTTCCAAGCTCCTACGAGCAGTACTTC. Amino acids: CASSLGHLPSSYEQYF. Combining the CDR3 with reference TRBV5-1 and TRBJ2-7 gives the whole variable domain KAGVTQTPRYLIKTRGQQVTLSCSPISGHRSVSWYQQTPGQGLQFLFEYFSETQRNKGNFPGRFSGRQFSNSRSEMNVSTLELGDSALYLCASSLGHLPSSYEQYFGPGTRLTVT.